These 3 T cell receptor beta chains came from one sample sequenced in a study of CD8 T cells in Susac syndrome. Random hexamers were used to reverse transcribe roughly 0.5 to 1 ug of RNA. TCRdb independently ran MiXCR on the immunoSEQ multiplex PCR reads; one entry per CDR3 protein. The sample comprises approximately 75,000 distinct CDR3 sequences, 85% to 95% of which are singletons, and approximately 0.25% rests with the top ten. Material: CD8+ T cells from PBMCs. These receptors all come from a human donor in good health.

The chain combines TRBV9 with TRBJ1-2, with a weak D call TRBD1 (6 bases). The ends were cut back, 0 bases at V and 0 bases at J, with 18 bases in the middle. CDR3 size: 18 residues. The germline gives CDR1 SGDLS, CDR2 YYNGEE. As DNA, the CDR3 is TGTGCCAGCAGCGTAGCATCAGGGGAGGGCTCTGCTAACTATGGCTACACCTTC. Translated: CASSVASGEGSANYGYTF.

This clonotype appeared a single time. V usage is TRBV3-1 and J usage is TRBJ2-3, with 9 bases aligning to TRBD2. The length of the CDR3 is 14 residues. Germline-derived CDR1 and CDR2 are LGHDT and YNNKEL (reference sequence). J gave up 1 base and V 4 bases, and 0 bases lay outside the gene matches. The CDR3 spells CASSRTSGTDTQYF. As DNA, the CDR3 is TGTGCCAGCAGCCGGACTAGCGGCACAGATACGCAGTATTTT.

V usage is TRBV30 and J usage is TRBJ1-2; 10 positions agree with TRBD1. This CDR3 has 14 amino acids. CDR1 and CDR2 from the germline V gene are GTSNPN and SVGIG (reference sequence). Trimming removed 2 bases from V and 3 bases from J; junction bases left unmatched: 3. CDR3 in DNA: TGTGCCTGGAGTCATGGGACAGGGGACTATGGCTACACCTTC. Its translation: CAWSHGTGDYGYTF.